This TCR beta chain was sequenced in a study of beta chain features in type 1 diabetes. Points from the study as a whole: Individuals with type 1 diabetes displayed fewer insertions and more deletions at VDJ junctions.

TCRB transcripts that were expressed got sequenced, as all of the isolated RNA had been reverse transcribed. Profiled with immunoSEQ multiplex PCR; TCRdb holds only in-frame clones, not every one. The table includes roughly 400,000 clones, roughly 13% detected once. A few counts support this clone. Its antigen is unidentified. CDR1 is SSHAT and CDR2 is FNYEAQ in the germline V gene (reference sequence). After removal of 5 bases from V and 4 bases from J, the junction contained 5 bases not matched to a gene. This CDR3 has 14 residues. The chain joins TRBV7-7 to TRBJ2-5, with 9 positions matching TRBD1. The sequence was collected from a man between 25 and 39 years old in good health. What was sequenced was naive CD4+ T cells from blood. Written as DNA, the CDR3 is TGTGCCAGCAGCCCACAGGGGGCGGGAGAGACCCAGTACTTC. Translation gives CASSPQGAGETQYF.